The next 8 T cell receptor beta chains were all read from a single sample in a study of T cells in Graves' hyperthyroidism and ophthalmopathy. From RNA transcripts, TCR beta CDR3 regions were amplified. TCR CDR3 underwent first-round RT-PCR with the HTBI primer set. TCRdb redid the calling of the multiplex PCR reads with MiXCR, one entry per CDR3 protein. Among some 600,000 distinct CDR3 sequences, about 15% were seen once, and the ten largest hold almost 6%. The source material was blood. These receptors were obtained from a woman in her 30s with Graves' hyperthyroidism that later progressed to Graves' ophthalmopathy.

This chain connects TRBV20-1 to TRBJ2-7, with 11 bases that match TRBD2. J was trimmed by 2 bases and V by 5 bases; bases with no gene match: 5. The CDR3 sequence is 14 residues long. The germline V gene encodes CDR1 DFQATT and CDR2 SNEGSKA (reference sequence). The CDR3 region has the DNA TGCAGTGCTGCCGGGACTAGCGGCGCCTACGAGCAGTACTTC. Translated: CSAAGTSGAYEQYF.

This clonotype was counted ten times or more. The chain has TRBV11-2 and TRBJ1-4; TRBD1 is a possible D gene (6 bases). The CDR3 is made up of 14 amino acids. V was trimmed by 7 bases and J by 8 bases, leaving 17 bases between them. Germline CDR1 reads SGHAT; CDR2 reads FQNNGV. CDR3 sequence reads: CASNHQGFTEKLFF. DNA for the CDR3: TGTGCCAGCAACCATCAGGGGTTCACAGAAAAACTGTTTTTT.

This chain links TRBV28 with TRBJ1-3, with D uncertain. The CDR3 runs to 14 residues. Germline V gene lookup returns CDR1 MDHEN and CDR2 SYDVKM. V lost 3 bases and J lost 4, with 10 bases in between. CDR3 region: CASSFSGLGNTIYF. Written as DNA, the CDR3 is TGTGCCAGCAGTTTTTCAGGACTCGGAAACACCATATATTTT.

This clonotype was counted at least ten times. This chain uses TRBV5-5 with TRBJ1-2; possible D gene TRBD1, 5 bases. The CDR3 spans 13 residues. The V gene lost 4 bases and the J gene lost 7 bases, with 14 bases spanning the gap. Germline V gene data show CDR1 as SGHKS and CDR2 as YYEKEE (reference sequence). The CDR3, as DNA: TGTGCCAGCAGCCGCCTTTGGGACTCTGGCTACACCTTC. It encodes CASSRLWDSGYTF.

This clonotype has just a few counts. The chain carries TRBV12-3 or TRBV12-4 and TRBJ2-5; TRBD1 matches at 7 bases. The CDR3 consists of 15 residues. V was clipped by 6 bases and J by 5 bases; unmatched bases: 12. The CDR3 sequence is CASSPHRGGGETQYF. The CDR3 DNA reads TGTGCCAGCAGCCCACACAGGGGCGGTGGGGAGACCCAGTACTTC.

The V call is TRBV13, the J call TRBJ2-2; tentative D call: TRBD2 (6 bases). The CDR3 covers 15 residues. V was shortened by 5 bases and J by 4 bases, with 14 bases between the two germline ends. CDR1 is PRHDT and CDR2 is FYEKMQ in the germline V gene (reference sequence). The CDR3 here is CASSPHGGSTGELFF. CDR3 nucleotides: TGTGCCAGCAGCCCCCACGGGGGATCCACCGGGGAGCTGTTTTTT. The full variable domain, its missing parts supplied by reference TRBV13 and TRBJ2-2, is AAGVIQSPRHLIKEKRETATLKCYPIPRHDTVYWYQQGPGQDPQFLISFYEKMQSDKGSIPDRFSAQQFSDYHSELNMSSLELGDSALYFCASSPHGGSTGELFFGEGSRLTVL.

This clonotype was detected only a few times. This sequence joins TRBV10-3 and TRBJ1-5, with a possible D match to TRBD1 (5 bases). The CDR3 totals 16 residues. Trimming removed 0 bases from V and 2 bases from J, with 11 bases in between. The germline V gene has CDR1 ENHRY and CDR2 SYGVKD. The CDR3 DNA follows: TGTGCCATCAGTGAGTCTACCGGGACGGGCAATCAGCCCCAGCATTTT. Amino acid sequence: CAISESTGTGNQPQHF.

Concerning this clonotype: A junction boundary mismatches the germline segment, possibly from a read error. The chain carries TRBV6-1 and TRBJ2-1; maybe TRBD2 (6 bases). This CDR3 region has 13 residues. CDR1 MNHNS and CDR2 SASEGT come from the germline V gene. The CDR3 protein is CASRGLALGERFF. As DNA, the CDR3 is TGTGCCAGCAGGGGACTTGCCCTCGGTGAGCGGTTCTTC.